These T cell receptor beta chains were read from a single sample in a study of response to subunit inactivated influenza vaccine. TCRdb ran MiXCR on the RT-PCR reads and lists one entry per CDR3 protein. The sample shows a few hundred thousand distinct CDR3 sequences, 21% of them seen only once. The sample consisted of PBMCs from blood, taken 21 months after vaccination. The receptors were sampled from a man aged 50-75 years who received an inactivated influenza vaccine. CDR3s include the opening cysteine and the closing phenylalanine or tryptophan. Each record gives: V gene, clone size, D gene, J gene, CDR3 protein, CDR3 DNA. D genes are given only for firm matches. The size of a clone is reported for some rows only, either as once, few or many, or as a class for expanded clones.

>TRBV25-1|few|NA|TRBJ2-2
CASSELDTGELFF
TGTGCCAGCAGTGAACTAGACACCGGGGAGCTGTTTTTT
>TRBV4-2|few|NA|TRBJ1-4
CASSSQTGDGEKLFF
TGTGCCAGCAGCTCGCAGACGGGGGATGGTGAAAAACTGTTTTTT
>TRBV2|NA|TRBD1|TRBJ2-2
CASSGDRYTGELFF
TGTGCCAGCAGTGGGGACAGGTACACCGGGGAGCTGTTTTTT
>TRBV5-1|few|TRBD1|TRBJ1-1
CASSLDRGRDEAFF
TGCGCCAGCAGCTTGGACAGGGGGCGCGATGAAGCTTTCTTT
>TRBV29-1|NA|NA|TRBJ2-3
CSVEKVGGTDTQYF
TGCAGCGTTGAAAAGGTTGGGGGCACAGATACGCAGTATTTT
>TRBV11-3|few|NA|TRBJ1-3
CASSRGFSGNTIYF
TGTGCCAGCAGCCGGGGATTCTCTGGAAACACCATATATTTT
>TRBV5-6|NA|TRBD2|TRBJ2-1
CASSRLAGGITYNEQFF
TGTGCCAGCAGCCGTCTAGCGGGAGGGATTACCTACAATGAGCAGTTCTTC
>TRBV19|few|NA|TRBJ2-1
CASSIKTYNEQFF
TGTGCCAGTAGTATTAAGACCTACAATGAGCAGTTCTTC
>TRBV29-1|NA|NA|TRBJ1-5
CSVRSPGSNQPQHF
TGCAGCGTCCGATCCCCGGGTAGCAATCAGCCCCAGCATTTT
>TRBV2|NA|TRBD2|TRBJ2-1
CASSVSGGGNNEQFF
TGTGCCAGCAGTGTGAGCGGGGGGGGTAACAATGAGCAGTTCTTC
>TRBV2|NA|NA|TRBJ2-1
CASSLMGTATYNEQFF
TGTGCCAGCAGTCTGATGGGGACCGCTACCTACAATGAGCAGTTCTTC
>TRBV6-2/TRBV6-3|few|NA|TRBJ1-6
CASSPQITGSPLHF
TGTGCCAGCAGTCCGCAAATCACGGGTTCACCCCTCCACTTT
>TRBV5-6|few|TRBD2|TRBJ2-7
CASSPGLAGNEQYF
TGTGCCAGCAGTCCGGGACTAGCGGGGAACGAGCAGTACTTC
>TRBV29-1|NA|NA|TRBJ1-5
CSVVEAGNQPQHF
TGCAGCGTTGTGGAGGCGGGGAACCAGCCCCAGCATTTT
>TRBV28|many|NA|TRBJ2-2
CASSRDGNTGELFF
TGTGCCAGCTCCCGGGACGGTAACACCGGGGAGCTGTTTTTT
>TRBV6-5|NA|NA|TRBJ2-7
CASSLHRDLYEQYF
TGTGCCAGCAGTTTACACAGGGATCTGTACGAGCAGTACTTC